This entry is about one T cell receptor (beta chain). Its target is unknown. The germline V gene encodes CDR1 LNHDA and CDR2 SQIVND (reference sequence). This CDR3 comprises 14 residues. Trimming cost V 7 bases and J 2 bases, with 14 bases left between them. Researchers attached unique molecular identifiers to individual cDNA molecules. TCRdb redid the calling of the 5' RACE reads with MiXCR, one entry per CDR3 protein. Among tens of thousands of distinct CDR3 sequences listed, about 6.5% were seen once. The source of the sample is a study of early T cells in non-severe SARS-CoV-2 infection. At the level of the study: Sequencing targeted bulk RNA from unsorted whole blood, leaving chains unpaired.

General study points: Lookups in VDJdb leaned toward anti-spike CD8 responses and missed private and CD4 specificities.

The TCR comes from an adult who was a healthcare worker with PCR-confirmed SARS-CoV-2 infection or an uninfected control (not recorded which). The chain combines TRBV19 with TRBJ2-5; D may be TRBD2 (7 bases). The sample consisted of whole blood, taken at baseline. The CDR3, as DNA: TGTGCCAGTAATACGGGGGGCCCACAAGAGACCCAGTACTTC. This translates into CASNTGGPQETQYF.